Below, 5 T cell receptor beta chains from the same sample are listed, as sequenced in a study of blood T cell repertoires in COVID-19. Generated by immunoSEQ multiplex PCR, the TCRdb table keeps only in-frame clones and is missing some. The sample consists of approximately 210,000 clones, about 89% of them appearing once. Sequenced material: peripheral blood. The origin of the receptors is a woman in her forties with acute or convalescent COVID-19.

This chain uses TRBV10-3 with TRBJ1-2; D not certain. Trimming cost V 7 bases and J 4 bases, with 10 bases left between them. Germline CDR1 is ENHRY and CDR2 is SYGVKD. The CDR3 runs to 12 residues. CDR3 nucleotide sequence: TGTGCCATCACCGACAACCTCTATGGCTACACCTTC. It translates to CAITDNLYGYTF.

The rearrangement links TRBV3-1 (or the pseudogene TRBV3-2) to TRBJ2-5, with D unclear. The CDR3 runs 14 residues. Trimming cost V 6 bases and J 1 base, with 12 bases left between them. Germline CDR1 reads LGHDT; CDR2 reads YNNKEL (reference sequence). The CDR3 nucleotides read TGTGCCAGCAGATTAGTGGGCTCCCAAGAGACCCAGTACTTC. Protein product: CASRLVGSQETQYF.

The chain couples TRBV6-4 to TRBJ1-3; D perhaps matches TRBD1 (6 bases). Germline V gene data show CDR1 as MRHNA and CDR2 as SNTAGT. The ends were cut back, 2 bases at V and 2 bases at J, with 16 bases in the middle. The CDR3 runs to 17 residues. CDR3 coding DNA: TGTGCCAGCAGTGACGCGCCTTTGGCAGGGGCTGGAAACACCATATATTTT. As protein: CASSDAPLAGAGNTIYF.

The V call is TRBV9, the J call TRBJ2-5; 8 nucleotides match TRBD2. The CDR3 length is 13 residues. Germline lookup yields CDR1 SGDLS and CDR2 YYNGEE. V lost 3 bases, J lost 5 bases, and 3 bases stayed unmatched. The CDR3 loop reads CASSAASGETQYF. The CDR3 DNA sequence: TGTGCCAGCAGCGCCGCTAGCGGGGAGACCCAGTACTTC.

This clone has a single count. The V and J genes are TRBV6-5 and TRBJ1-2; no definite D call. V lost 4 bases to trimming and J lost 6 bases, with 9 bases between them. Germline CDR1 MNHEY, CDR2 SVGAGI. This CDR3 spans 12 amino acids. DNA for the CDR3: TGTGCCAGCAGTTCCCGCGGAAATGGCTACACCTTC. It encodes CASSSRGNGYTF.